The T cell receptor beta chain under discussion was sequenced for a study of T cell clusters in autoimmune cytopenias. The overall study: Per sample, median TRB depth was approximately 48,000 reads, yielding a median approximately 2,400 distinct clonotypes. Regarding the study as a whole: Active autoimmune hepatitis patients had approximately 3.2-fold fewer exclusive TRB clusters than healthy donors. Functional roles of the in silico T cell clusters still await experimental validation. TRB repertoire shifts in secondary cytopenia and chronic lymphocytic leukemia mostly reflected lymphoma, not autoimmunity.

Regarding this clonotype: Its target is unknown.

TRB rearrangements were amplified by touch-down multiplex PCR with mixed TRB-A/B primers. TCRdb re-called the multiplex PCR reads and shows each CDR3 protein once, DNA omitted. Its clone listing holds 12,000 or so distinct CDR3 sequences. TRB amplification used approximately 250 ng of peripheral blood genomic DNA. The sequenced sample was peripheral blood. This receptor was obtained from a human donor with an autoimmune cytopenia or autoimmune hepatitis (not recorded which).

CDR3 loop: CATSRDLSAYGYTF. The chain employs TRBV15 and TRBJ1-2. Germline V CDR1 and CDR2: LNHNV, YYDKDF (reference sequence). This CDR3 has 14 amino acids.